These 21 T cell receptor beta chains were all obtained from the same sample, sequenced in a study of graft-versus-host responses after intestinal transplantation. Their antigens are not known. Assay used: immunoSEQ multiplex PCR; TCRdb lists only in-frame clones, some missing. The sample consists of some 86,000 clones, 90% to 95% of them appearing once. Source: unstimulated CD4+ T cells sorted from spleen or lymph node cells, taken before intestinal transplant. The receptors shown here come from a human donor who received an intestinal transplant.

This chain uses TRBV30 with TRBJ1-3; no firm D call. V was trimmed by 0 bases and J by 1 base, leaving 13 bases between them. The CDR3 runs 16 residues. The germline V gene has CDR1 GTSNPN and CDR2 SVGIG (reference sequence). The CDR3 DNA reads TGTGCCTGGAGTGTATATTACGGGGATTCTGGAAACACCATATATTTT. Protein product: CAWSVYYGDSGNTIYF.

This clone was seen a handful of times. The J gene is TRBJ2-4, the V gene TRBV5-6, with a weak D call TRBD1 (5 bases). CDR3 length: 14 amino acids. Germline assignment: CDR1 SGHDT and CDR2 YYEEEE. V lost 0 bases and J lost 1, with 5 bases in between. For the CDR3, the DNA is TGTGCCAGCAGCTTGGACAGGGCCAAAAACATTCAGTACTTC. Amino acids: CASSLDRAKNIQYF.

The CDR3 region has the DNA TGCGCCAGCAGCCAAGCGACAGGTTTCATCACAGATACGCAGTATTTT. Translation: CASSQATGFITDTQYF. The rearrangement joins TRBV4-3 to TRBJ2-3, with a weak D call TRBD1 (6 bases). The CDR3 consists of 16 residues. Trimming stripped 1 base from V and 2 bases from J, with 13 bases between. Germline CDR1 and CDR2: LGHNA and YSLEER.

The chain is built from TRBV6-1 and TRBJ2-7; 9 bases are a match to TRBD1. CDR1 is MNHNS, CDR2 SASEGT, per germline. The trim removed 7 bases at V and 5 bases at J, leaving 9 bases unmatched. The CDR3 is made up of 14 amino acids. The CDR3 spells CASTKNRGRDEQYF. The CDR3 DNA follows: TGTGCCAGCACCAAGAACAGGGGGCGCGACGAGCAGTACTTC.

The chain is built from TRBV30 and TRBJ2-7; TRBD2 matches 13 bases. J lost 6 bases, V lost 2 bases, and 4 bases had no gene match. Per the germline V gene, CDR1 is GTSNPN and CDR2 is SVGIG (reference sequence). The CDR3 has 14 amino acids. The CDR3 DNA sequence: TGTGCCTGGAGTTTGACTAGCGGGGGGCGCGAGCAGTACTTC. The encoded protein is CAWSLTSGGREQYF.

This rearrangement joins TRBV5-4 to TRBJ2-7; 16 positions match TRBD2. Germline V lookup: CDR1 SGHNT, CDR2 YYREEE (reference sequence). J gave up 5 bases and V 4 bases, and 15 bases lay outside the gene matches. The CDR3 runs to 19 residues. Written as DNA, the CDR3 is TGTGCCAGCAGCGGAAGACTGGGACTAGCGGGGGGGCAGAGCCACGAGCAGTACTTC. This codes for CASSGRLGLAGGQSHEQYF. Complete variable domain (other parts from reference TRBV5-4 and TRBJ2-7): ETGVTQSPTHLIKTRGQQVTLRCSSQSGHNTVSWYQQALGQGPQFIFQYYREEENGRGNFPPRFSGLQFPNYSSELNVNALELDDSALYLCASSGRLGLAGGQSHEQYFGPGTRLTVT.

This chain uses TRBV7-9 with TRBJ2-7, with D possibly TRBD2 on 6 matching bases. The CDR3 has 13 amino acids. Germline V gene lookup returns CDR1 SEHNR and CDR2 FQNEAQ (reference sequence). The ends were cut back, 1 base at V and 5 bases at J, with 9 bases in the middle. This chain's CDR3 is CASSLEEGHEQYF. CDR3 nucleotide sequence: TGTGCCAGCAGCTTAGAGGAGGGCCACGAGCAGTACTTC.

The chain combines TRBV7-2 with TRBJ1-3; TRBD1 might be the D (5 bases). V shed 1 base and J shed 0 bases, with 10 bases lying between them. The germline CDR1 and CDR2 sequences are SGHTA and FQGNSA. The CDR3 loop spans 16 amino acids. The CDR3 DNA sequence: TGTGCCAGCAGCTTAGACAGGCTACACTCTGGAAACACCATATATTTT. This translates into CASSLDRLHSGNTIYF.

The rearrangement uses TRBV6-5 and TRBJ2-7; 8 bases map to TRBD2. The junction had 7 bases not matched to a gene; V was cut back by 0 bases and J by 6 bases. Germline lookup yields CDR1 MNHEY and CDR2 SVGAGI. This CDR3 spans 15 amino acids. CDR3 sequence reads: CASSYSPGGHSEQYF. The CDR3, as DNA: TGTGCCAGCAGTTACTCGCCGGGGGGGCATTCCGAGCAGTACTTC.

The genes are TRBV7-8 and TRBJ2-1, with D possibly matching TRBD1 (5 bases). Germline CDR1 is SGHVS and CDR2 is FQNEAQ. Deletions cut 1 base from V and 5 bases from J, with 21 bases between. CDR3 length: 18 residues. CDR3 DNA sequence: TGTGCCAGCAGCTTAGGGATTGGCGGCAGGGAAGTCAACAATGAGCAGTTCTTC. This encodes CASSLGIGGREVNNEQFF.

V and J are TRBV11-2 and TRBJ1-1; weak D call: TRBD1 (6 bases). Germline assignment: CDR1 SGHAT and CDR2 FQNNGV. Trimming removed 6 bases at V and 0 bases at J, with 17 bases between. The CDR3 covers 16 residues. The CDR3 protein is CASSRYAGGLNTEAFF. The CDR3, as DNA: TGTGCCAGCAGTCGCTACGCGGGGGGCCTGAACACTGAAGCTTTCTTT.

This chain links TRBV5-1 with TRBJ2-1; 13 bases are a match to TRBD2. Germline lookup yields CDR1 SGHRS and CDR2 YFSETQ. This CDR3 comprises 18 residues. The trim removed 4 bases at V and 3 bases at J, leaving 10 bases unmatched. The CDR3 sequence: CASSPGLAGSSGYNEQFF. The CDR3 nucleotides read TGCGCCAGCAGCCCGGGACTAGCGGGGTCGTCCGGCTACAATGAGCAGTTCTTC.

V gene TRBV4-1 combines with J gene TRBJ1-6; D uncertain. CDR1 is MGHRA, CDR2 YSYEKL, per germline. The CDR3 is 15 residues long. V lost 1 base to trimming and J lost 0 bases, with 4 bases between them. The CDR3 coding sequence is TGCGCCAGCAGCCAAGGCAGCTCCTATAATTCACCCCTCCACTTT. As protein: CASSQGSSYNSPLHF.

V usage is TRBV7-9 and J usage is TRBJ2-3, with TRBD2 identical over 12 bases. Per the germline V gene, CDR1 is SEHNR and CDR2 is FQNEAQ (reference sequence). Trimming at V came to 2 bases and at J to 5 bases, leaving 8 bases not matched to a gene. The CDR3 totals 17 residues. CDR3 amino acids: CASSLRASGGAEDTQYF. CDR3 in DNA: TGTGCCAGCAGCTTAAGGGCTAGCGGGGGGGCCGAAGATACGCAGTATTTT. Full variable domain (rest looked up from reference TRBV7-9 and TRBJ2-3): DTGVSQNPRHKITKRGQNVTFRCDPISEHNRLYWYRQTLGQGPEFLTYFQNEAQLEKSRLLSDRFSAERPKGSFSTLEIQRTEQGDSAMYLCASSLRASGGAEDTQYFGPGTRLTVL.

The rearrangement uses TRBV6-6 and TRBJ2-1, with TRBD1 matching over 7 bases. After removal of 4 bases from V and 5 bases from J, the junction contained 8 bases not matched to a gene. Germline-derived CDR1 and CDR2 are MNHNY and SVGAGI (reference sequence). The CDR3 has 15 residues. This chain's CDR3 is CASSSPGQSNNEQFF. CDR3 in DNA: TGTGCCAGCAGTTCACCGGGACAGTCAAACAATGAGCAGTTCTTC.

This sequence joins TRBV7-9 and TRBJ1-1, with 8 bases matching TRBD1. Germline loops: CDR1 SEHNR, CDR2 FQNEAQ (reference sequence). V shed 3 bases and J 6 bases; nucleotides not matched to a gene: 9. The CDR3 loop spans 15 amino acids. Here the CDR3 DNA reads TGTGCCAGCAGCTTGAGGACAGGGCTAATAGCTGAAGCTTTCTTT. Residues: CASSLRTGLIAEAFF.

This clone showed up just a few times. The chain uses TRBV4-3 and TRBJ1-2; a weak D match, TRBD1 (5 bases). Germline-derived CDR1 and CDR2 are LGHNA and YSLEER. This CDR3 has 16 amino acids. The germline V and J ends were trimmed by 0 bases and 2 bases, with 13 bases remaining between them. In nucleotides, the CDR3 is TGCGCCAGCAGCCAAGATCAGGGCAGGCCCAACTATGGCTACACCTTC. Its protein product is CASSQDQGRPNYGYTF.

This CDR3 reads CASRGGGVNTEAFF. The CDR3 DNA is TGTGCCAGTAGGGGCGGCGGGGTGAACACTGAAGCTTTCTTT. The J gene is TRBJ1-1, the V gene TRBV19; D is unclear. Germline V gene data show CDR1 as LNHDA and CDR2 as SQIVND (reference sequence). The CDR3 spans 14 residues. The V gene lost 6 bases and the J gene lost 0 bases, with 11 bases spanning the gap.

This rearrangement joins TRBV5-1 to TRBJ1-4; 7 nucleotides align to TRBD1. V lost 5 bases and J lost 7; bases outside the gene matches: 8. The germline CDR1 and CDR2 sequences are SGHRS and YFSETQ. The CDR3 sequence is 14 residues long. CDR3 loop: CASRVGTGVEKLFF. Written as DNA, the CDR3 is TGCGCCAGCAGGGTCGGTACAGGGGTTGAAAAACTGTTTTTT.

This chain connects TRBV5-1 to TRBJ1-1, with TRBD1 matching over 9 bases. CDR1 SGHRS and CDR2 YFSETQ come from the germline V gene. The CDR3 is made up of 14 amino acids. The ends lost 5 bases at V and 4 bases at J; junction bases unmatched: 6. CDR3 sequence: CASRTGGAGTEAFF. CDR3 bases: TGCGCCAGCAGAACAGGGGGCGCAGGCACTGAAGCTTTCTTT.

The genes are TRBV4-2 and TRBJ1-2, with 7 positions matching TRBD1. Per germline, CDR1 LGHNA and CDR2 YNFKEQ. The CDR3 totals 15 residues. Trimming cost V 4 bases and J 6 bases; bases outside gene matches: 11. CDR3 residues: CASSLVVGQGDGYTF. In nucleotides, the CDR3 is TGTGCCAGCAGCCTGGTGGTCGGGCAGGGGGATGGCTACACCTTC.